These 27 T cell receptor beta chains were sequenced from one sample in a study of early T cells in non-severe SARS-CoV-2 infection. TCRdb reprocessed the 5' RACE reads via MiXCR and lists one record per CDR3 protein. Here the sample spans about 26,000 distinct CDR3 sequences, over 4.5% being singletons. The material sequenced was whole blood. These receptors all stem from an adult who was a healthcare worker with PCR-confirmed SARS-CoV-2 infection or an uninfected control (not recorded which).

This rearrangement joins TRBV7-2 to TRBJ2-1; 11 bases are shared with TRBD2. CDR1 is SGHTA and CDR2 is FQGNSA in the germline V gene. The CDR3 totals 17 residues. J gave up 8 bases and V 5 bases, and 14 bases lay outside the gene matches. CDR3 residues: CASSPRTSGYRGDEQFF. The CDR3 DNA reads as TGTGCCAGCAGCCCCCGGACTAGCGGGTATAGGGGGGATGAGCAGTTCTTC.

This clonotype was seen repeatedly, ten times or more. This chain uses TRBV15 with TRBJ2-7; D is ambiguous. V lost 0 bases and J 2 bases, leaving 8 bases between the germline ends. CDR3 length: 14 residues. CDR1 is LNHNV, CDR2 YYDKDF, per germline (reference sequence). CDR3 coding DNA: TGTGCCACCAGCAGAGAGGGCAGGACCTACGAGCAGTACTTC. It specifies CATSREGRTYEQYF.

This clonotype was seen a few times. The chain uses TRBV11-2 and TRBJ1-3, with TRBD1 as a possible D gene (6 bases). This CDR3 is built from 13 residues. Germline loops: CDR1 SGHAT, CDR2 FQNNGV. Trimming took off 5 bases at V and 14 bases at J, with 19 bases between the two ends. The CDR3 bases are TGTGCCAGCAGCCTGGGGCCTGGACAGCCGCTATATTTT. It codes for CASSLGPGQPLYF.

This clonotype was seen many times. The CDR3 loop reads CASSVMPTSTDTQYF. The CDR3 DNA is TGTGCCAGCAGCGTAATGCCGACTTCCACAGATACGCAGTATTTT. The rearrangement joins TRBV9 to TRBJ2-3; D is unresolved. CDR1 is SGDLS, CDR2 YYNGEE, per germline. The CDR3 is 15 residues long. V was cut by 1 base and J by 2 bases, with 11 bases left in between. Looking up the rest from reference TRBV9 and TRBJ2-3 gives the full variable domain: DSGVTQTPKHLITATGQRVTLRCSPRSGDLSVYWYQQSLDQGLQFLIQYYNGEERAKGNILERFSAQQFPDLHSELNLSSLELGDSALYFCASSVMPTSTDTQYFGPGTRLTVL.

This clonotype was counted a few times. The chain employs TRBV11-3 and TRBJ1-1; 8 positions match TRBD1. CDR3 size: 12 residues. Germline CDR1 reads SGHNT; CDR2 reads YENEEA. The J segment lost 8 bases and the V segment lost 1 base, leaving 0 bases of the junction unmatched. This CDR3 is CASSLGTGEAFF. The CDR3, as DNA: TGTGCCAGCAGCTTAGGGACAGGGGAAGCTTTCTTT.

There are many counts of this clonotype. The chain employs TRBV5-4 and TRBJ2-7, with 8 nucleotides matching TRBD1. The CDR3 covers 13 residues. V dropped 4 bases and J dropped 7; count of bases not matched to a gene: 7. Germline V gives CDR1 SGHNT, CDR2 YYREEE (reference sequence). CDR3 DNA: TGTGCCAGCAGCGGGGACAGGTCAGGGGAGCAGTACTTC. Protein product: CASSGDRSGEQYF.

V gene TRBV27 combines with J gene TRBJ2-1; 11 bases agree with TRBD2. Germline V gene sequence: CDR1 MNHEY, CDR2 SMNVEV (reference sequence). The ends lost 3 bases at V and 0 bases at J; junction bases unmatched: 4. CDR3 length equals 17 residues. The CDR3 sequence is CASSLPGLAVSYNEQFF. The CDR3 region has the DNA TGTGCCAGCAGTTTGCCGGGACTAGCGGTCTCCTACAATGAGCAGTTCTTC.

This clonotype was recorded a few times. The CDR3 here is CASSANRLNTEAFF. As DNA, the CDR3 is TGTGCCAGCAGTGCCAACAGATTGAACACTGAAGCTTTCTTT. The chain couples TRBV6-1 to TRBJ1-1; D is unresolved. Germline V gene sequence: CDR1 MNHNS, CDR2 SASEGT. The CDR3 loop spans 14 amino acids. Trimming shortened V by 4 bases and J by 0 bases, and 9 bases separated the two germline ends.

This clonotype was seen repeatedly, ten times or more. This chain links TRBV27 with TRBJ2-7; possible D gene TRBD1, 5 bases. In germline, CDR1 is MNHEY, CDR2 SMNVEV (reference sequence). The CDR3 is made up of 13 amino acids. Trimming pared 5 bases from V and 2 bases from J, leaving 10 bases between. CDR3 nucleotide sequence: TGTGCCAGCAGTCCGGACAAGACCTACGAGCAGTACTTC. Translating gives CASSPDKTYEQYF.

This clonotype came up a few times. The rearrangement links TRBV20-1 to TRBJ2-3; the match to TRBD2 covers 10 bases. Germline V gives CDR1 DFQATT, CDR2 SNEGSKA (reference sequence). The CDR3 loop spans 15 amino acids. Germline trimming cut 7 bases from V and 3 bases from J; bases unmatched to any gene: 10. The CDR3 region has the DNA TGCAGTGTGACAAGCGGGAGGGAGGCGACAGATACGCAGTATTTT. This gives the protein CSVTSGREATDTQYF.

J is TRBJ1-5 and V is TRBV15; TRBD1 agrees at 9 bases. CDR3 length equals 17 residues. The V gene's germline CDR1 is LNHNV and CDR2 YYDKDF (reference sequence). The junction had 10 bases not matched to a gene; V was cut back by 1 base and J by 6 bases. The DNA of the CDR3 is TGTGCCACCAGCAGAGGAGATCGACAGGGGGTAATTCAGCCCCAGCATTTT. It translates to CATSRGDRQGVIQPQHF.

At least ten counts were recorded for this clonotype. The chain's CDR3 is CASSPLGLSTDTQYF. CDR3 sequence (DNA): TGTGCCAGCAGTCCTTTGGGACTATCCACAGATACGCAGTATTTT. The J gene is TRBJ2-3, the V gene TRBV27, with TRBD2 matching over 7 bases. Germline values: CDR1 MNHEY, CDR2 SMNVEV (reference sequence). This CDR3 comprises 15 residues. Losses at the gene ends were 5 bases for V and 2 bases for J; bases not matched to a gene: 7.

Many counts were recorded for this clonotype. The chain uses TRBV5-1 and TRBJ2-2, with D perhaps matching TRBD1 (5 bases). Germline V gene data show CDR1 as SGHRS and CDR2 as YFSETQ. This CDR3 is built from 16 residues. V lost 0 bases and J 4 bases, leaving 13 bases between the germline ends. The CDR3 region is CASSLERGYFTGELFF. The DNA for the CDR3 is TGCGCCAGCAGCTTGGAAAGGGGTTACTTCACCGGGGAGCTGTTTTTT.

In its sample, this clonotype was seen many times. V is TRBV5-5 and J is TRBJ2-5, with 10 positions matching TRBD2. This CDR3 has 16 residues. Losses at the gene ends were 9 bases for V and 4 bases for J; bases not matched to a gene: 15. CDR1 and CDR2 (germline): SGHKS, YYEKEE (reference sequence). CDR3 residues: CATYHDPAGGVETQYF. The CDR3 DNA follows: TGTGCCACTTACCACGATCCAGCGGGAGGGGTAGAGACCCAGTACTTC.

In this sample, this clonotype turned up many times. The V gene is TRBV11-2, the J gene TRBJ2-1; 7 bases fit TRBD1. The CDR3 is made up of 15 amino acids. V lost 4 bases, J lost 3 bases, and 6 bases stayed unmatched. CDR1 and CDR2 from the germline V gene are SGHAT and FQNNGV. The CDR3: CASSWGQNHYNEQFF. CDR3 in DNA: TGTGCCAGCAGCTGGGGACAGAACCACTACAATGAGCAGTTCTTC. The full variable domain, its missing parts supplied by reference TRBV11-2 and TRBJ2-1, is EAGVAQSPRYKIIEKRQSVAFWCNPISGHATLYWYQQILGQGPKLLIQFQNNGVVDDSQLPKDRFSAERLKGVDSTLKIQPAKLEDSAVYLCASSWGQNHYNEQFFGPGTRLTVL.

This clonotype came up many times. This chain uses TRBV10-2 with TRBJ2-3; TRBD1 or TRBD2 may be the D gene (5 bases each). The CDR3 covers 13 residues. V was cut by 9 bases and J by 2 bases, with 12 bases left in between. Germline CDR1 and CDR2: WSHSY and SAAADI. The CDR3 DNA sequence: TGCGCCAGGGGACGCACAGCCACAGATACGCAGTATTTT. It translates to CARGRTATDTQYF.

This clonotype was seen repeatedly, ten times or more. V and J are TRBV29-1 and TRBJ2-5, with TRBD1 matching over 8 bases. The junction had 5 bases not matched to a gene; V was cut back by 1 base and J by 7 bases. Germline values: CDR1 SQVTM, CDR2 ANQGSEA. This CDR3 has 13 residues. CDR3 protein: CSVEGQGAVTQYF. CDR3 nucleotides: TGCAGCGTTGAAGGCCAGGGGGCGGTGACCCAGTACTTC.

This clonotype was counted ten times or more. This chain connects TRBV4-1 to TRBJ2-1; TRBD2 matches 9 bases. V shed 6 bases, J shed 5 bases, and the junction held 8 bases outside the gene matches. The germline V gene has CDR1 MGHRA and CDR2 YSYEKL. The CDR3 covers 15 residues. CDR3 DNA sequence: TGCGCCAGCAGGTTCGGGGTAGCGGGAGACAATGAGCAGTTCTTC. Translating gives CASRFGVAGDNEQFF.

This clonotype was counted only a few times. The genes are TRBV7-9 and TRBJ2-5; D gene uncertain. Germline CDR1 reads SEHNR; CDR2 reads FQNEAQ (reference sequence). Deletions cut 1 base from V and 2 bases from J, with 11 bases between. CDR3 length: 15 amino acids. CDR3: CASSLVAVEQETQYF. The CDR3 DNA reads as TGTGCCAGCAGCTTAGTAGCTGTGGAACAAGAGACCCAGTACTTC. The entire variable domain, with the rest obtained from reference TRBV7-9 and TRBJ2-5, is as follows: DTGVSQNPRHKITKRGQNVTFRCDPISEHNRLYWYRQTLGQGPEFLTYFQNEAQLEKSRLLSDRFSAERPKGSFSTLEIQRTEQGDSAMYLCASSLVAVEQETQYFGPGTRLLVL.

The sample holds many counts of this clonotype. The chain employs TRBV29-1 and TRBJ1-1; D unresolved. CDR1 SQVTM and CDR2 ANQGSEA come from the germline V gene. V was clipped by 3 bases and J by 7 bases, with 15 bases between them. This CDR3 spans 13 amino acids. The CDR3 here is CSVDGGQALEAFF. CDR3 coding DNA: TGCAGCGTTGACGGTGGTCAGGCCCTTGAAGCTTTCTTT.

The chain recombines TRBV7-2 with TRBJ2-1; D unclear. V shed 5 bases and J shed 5 bases, with 10 bases lying between them. The germline V gene has CDR1 SGHTA and CDR2 FQGNSA. CDR3 size: 13 residues. This CDR3 reads CASSTRNDNEQFF. The DNA of the CDR3 is TGTGCCAGCAGCACCCGGAATGACAATGAGCAGTTCTTC.

This clonotype was seen at least ten times. The gene calls are TRBV2 and TRBJ1-1; the D gene is possibly TRBD1 (6 bases). V lost 0 bases to trimming and J lost 5 bases, with 7 bases between them. CDR3 length: 13 amino acids. Germline V lookup: CDR1 SNHLY, CDR2 FYNNEI. This CDR3 is CASSEATGTEAFF. The CDR3 region has the DNA TGTGCCAGCAGTGAAGCCACAGGGACTGAAGCTTTCTTT.

The sample holds many counts of this clonotype. This chain connects TRBV20-1 to TRBJ1-6; TRBD1 aligns across 7 bases. V gave up 1 base and J gave up 7 bases; unmatched junction bases: 4. The CDR3 has 14 residues. CDR1 and CDR2 from the germline V gene are DFQATT and SNEGSKA (reference sequence). The chain's CDR3 is CSARVIQGNSPLHF. The CDR3 nucleotides read TGCAGTGCTAGAGTTATACAGGGGAATTCACCCCTCCACTTT.

This clonotype occurred many times. The rearrangement links TRBV6-1 to TRBJ1-6; no clear D gene. Germline CDR1 MNHNS, CDR2 SASEGT. The CDR3 has 16 residues. The V and J ends lost 3 bases and 0 bases respectively, with 9 bases between them. CDR3 nucleotide sequence: TGTGCCAGCAGTGACCGGCTCAGCTCCTATAATTCACCCCTCCACTTT. Translated: CASSDRLSSYNSPLHF.

V is TRBV6-6 and J is TRBJ2-3, with a possible D match to TRBD2 (7 bases). V shed 6 bases and J shed 2 bases, with 9 bases lying between them. The germline V gene has CDR1 MNHNY and CDR2 SVGAGI (reference sequence). The CDR3 loop spans 13 amino acids. CDR3 protein: CASSGGPTDTQYF. CDR3 sequence (DNA): TGTGCCAGCAGCGGGGGGCCCACAGATACGCAGTATTTT.

J is TRBJ2-3 and V is TRBV11-2; 11 positions match TRBD2. Germline assignment: CDR1 SGHAT and CDR2 FQNNGV. The CDR3 is made up of 16 amino acids. Trimming cost V 5 bases and J 5 bases; bases outside gene matches: 9. CDR3 nucleotides: TGTGCCAGCAGCCCCCCCTTAGCGGGAGGGTTAGATACGCAGTATTTT. Amino acid sequence: CASSPPLAGGLDTQYF.

This clonotype has ten or more counts. V and J are TRBV20-1 and TRBJ2-3; 11 bases line up with TRBD2. Trimming took 6 bases from V and 6 from J; bases not matched to a gene: 11. Germline V gene data show CDR1 as DFQATT and CDR2 as SNEGSKA (reference sequence). The CDR3 consists of 15 residues. In DNA form, the CDR3 reads TGCAGTGCGAGAAGGCTAGCGGGAGGATGGGATACGCAGTATTTT. It yields the protein CSARRLAGGWDTQYF.